This TCR beta chain stems from a study of control samples from healthy donors and cancer patients. Germline V gives CDR1 MNHEY, CDR2 SMNVEV (reference sequence). V dropped 3 bases and J dropped 6 bases, with 11 bases sitting between them. CDR3 length: 14 amino acids. Sequenced by immunoSEQ multiplex PCR; TCRdb stores in-frame clones only, minus some. Of around 100,000 clones listed, roughly 90% were seen once; the top ten hold around 2.8%. This sequence joins TRBV27 and TRBJ2-2, with a tentative D call TRBD1 (6 bases). The sequence derives from a human donor in good health. The donor label of this sample is uncertain. Sequenced sample: blood. The CDR3 DNA follows: TGTGCCAGCAGTTTCACAGGGTCCGCCGGGGAGCTGTTTTTT. Translation gives CASSFTGSAGELFF.